The clone carrying this T cell receptor beta chain turned up a few times. Its antigen is unknown. The CDR3 loop spans 16 amino acids. V was clipped by 2 bases and J by 4 bases, with 16 bases between them. Germline CDR1 is MNHEY and CDR2 is SMNVEV (reference sequence). This record comes from a study of T-cell memory formation after mild COVID-19. Study context: In these data, TCR clusters were largely donor specific. Points from the study as a whole: Clones which contracted sat mainly in CM and EM if CD4+, and in EMRA if CD8+. A second wave expanding day 15 to 37 was CD4+-biased; contracting clones were balanced.

In TCRdb, the 5' RACE reads were re-called with MiXCR into one record per CDR3 protein. This repertoire shows around 530,000 distinct CDR3 sequences, roughly 21% found once; its top ten account for approximately 8.4%. The chain joins TRBV27 to TRBJ2-3, with D hard to call. The sequencing sample was made of PBMCs or a T cell subset sorted from them (not recorded which). The clonotype was recovered from an adult woman who had mild COVID-19 (a few samples of this study predate the infection). Cell type and time point are not known. The DNA for the CDR3 is TGTGCCAGCAGTTTACGAGGACCAGAGTTCTCAGATACGCAGTATTTT. Protein: CASSLRGPEFSDTQYF.